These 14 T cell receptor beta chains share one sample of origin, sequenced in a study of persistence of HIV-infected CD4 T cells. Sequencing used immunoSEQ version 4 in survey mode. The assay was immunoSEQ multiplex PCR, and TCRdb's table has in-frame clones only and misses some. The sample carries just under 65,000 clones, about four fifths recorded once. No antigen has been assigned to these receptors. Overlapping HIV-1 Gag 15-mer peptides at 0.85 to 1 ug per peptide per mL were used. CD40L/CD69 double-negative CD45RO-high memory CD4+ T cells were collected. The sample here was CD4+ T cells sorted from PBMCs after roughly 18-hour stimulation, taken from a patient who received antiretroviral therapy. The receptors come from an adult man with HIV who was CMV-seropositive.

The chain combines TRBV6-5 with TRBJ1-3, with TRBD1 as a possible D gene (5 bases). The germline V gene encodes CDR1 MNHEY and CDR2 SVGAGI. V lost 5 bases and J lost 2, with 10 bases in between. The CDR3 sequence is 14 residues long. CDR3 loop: CASSPGLAGNTIYF. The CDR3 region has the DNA TGTGCCAGCAGTCCAGGGTTGGCTGGAAACACCATATATTTT.

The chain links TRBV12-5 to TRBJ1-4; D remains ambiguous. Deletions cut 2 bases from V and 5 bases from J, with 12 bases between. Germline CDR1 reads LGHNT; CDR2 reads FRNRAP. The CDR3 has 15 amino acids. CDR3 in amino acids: CASGLIDGRNEKLFF. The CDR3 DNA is TGTGCTAGTGGTTTGATAGACGGGAGGAATGAAAAACTGTTTTTT.

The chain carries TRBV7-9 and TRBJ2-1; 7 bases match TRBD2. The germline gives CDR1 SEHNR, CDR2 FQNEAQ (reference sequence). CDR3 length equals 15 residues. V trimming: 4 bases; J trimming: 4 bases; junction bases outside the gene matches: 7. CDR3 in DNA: TGTGCCAGCAGCTGGGAGGGCAAATCATACAATGAGCAGTTCTTC. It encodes CASSWEGKSYNEQFF.

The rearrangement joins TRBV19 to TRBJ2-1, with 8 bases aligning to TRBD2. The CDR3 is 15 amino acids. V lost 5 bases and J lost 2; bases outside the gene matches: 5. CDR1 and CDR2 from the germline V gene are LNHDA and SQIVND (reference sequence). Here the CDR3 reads CASSLASGPYNEQFF. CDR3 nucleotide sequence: TGTGCCAGTAGTTTGGCTAGCGGGCCCTACAATGAGCAGTTCTTC.

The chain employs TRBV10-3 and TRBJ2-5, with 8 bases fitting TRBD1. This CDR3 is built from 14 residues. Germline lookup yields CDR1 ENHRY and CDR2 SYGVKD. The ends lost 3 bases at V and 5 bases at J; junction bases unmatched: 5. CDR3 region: CAISDPGGAETQYF. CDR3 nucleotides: TGTGCCATCAGTGATCCAGGGGGCGCCGAGACCCAGTACTTC.

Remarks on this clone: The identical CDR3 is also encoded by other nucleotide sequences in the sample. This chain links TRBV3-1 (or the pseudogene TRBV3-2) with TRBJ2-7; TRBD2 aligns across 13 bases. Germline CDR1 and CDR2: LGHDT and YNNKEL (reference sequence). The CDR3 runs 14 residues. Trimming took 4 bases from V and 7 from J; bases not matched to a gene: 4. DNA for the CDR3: TGTGCCAGCAGCCGGACTAGCGGGGGTTATGAGCAGTACTTC. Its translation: CASSRTSGGYEQYF.

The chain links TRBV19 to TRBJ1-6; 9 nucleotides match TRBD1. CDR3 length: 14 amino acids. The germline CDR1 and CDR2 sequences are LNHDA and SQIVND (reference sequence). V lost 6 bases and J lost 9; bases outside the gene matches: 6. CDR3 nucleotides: TGTGCCAGTAGCCAAGACAGGGGGACTTCACCCCTCCACTTT. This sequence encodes CASSQDRGTSPLHF. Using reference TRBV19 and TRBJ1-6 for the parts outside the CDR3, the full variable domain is DGGITQSPKYLFRKEGQNVTLSCEQNLNHDAMYWYRQDPGQGLRLIYYSQIVNDFQKGDIAEGYSVSREKKESFPLTVTSAQKNPTAFYLCASSQDRGTSPLHFGNGTRLTVT.

The CDR3 region has the DNA TGTGCCAGCAGTCCACCCCCGGGGGGGATTAACTATGGCTACACCTTC. Translating gives CASSPPPGGINYGYTF. This chain uses TRBV28 with TRBJ1-2, with a possible D match to TRBD1 (5 bases). CDR3 length: 16 residues. Germline CDR1 and CDR2: MDHEN and SYDVKM. V lost 5 bases and J lost 1, with 17 bases in between.

The CDR3 nucleotides read TGTGCCAGCTCACCACCTGACTCGACACGGGAAAAACTGTTTTTT. Its translation is CASSPPDSTREKLFF. The V and J genes are TRBV18 and TRBJ1-4; D unresolved. This CDR3 spans 15 amino acids. Trimming cost V 0 bases and J 8 bases, with 13 bases left between them. CDR1 is KGHSH, CDR2 LQKENI, per germline.

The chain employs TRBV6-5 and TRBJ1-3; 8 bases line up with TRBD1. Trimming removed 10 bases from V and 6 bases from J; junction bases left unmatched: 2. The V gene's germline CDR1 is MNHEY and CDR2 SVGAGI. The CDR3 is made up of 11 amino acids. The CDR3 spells CATRGLNTIYF. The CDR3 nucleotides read TGTGCCACCAGGGGGCTAAACACCATATATTTT.

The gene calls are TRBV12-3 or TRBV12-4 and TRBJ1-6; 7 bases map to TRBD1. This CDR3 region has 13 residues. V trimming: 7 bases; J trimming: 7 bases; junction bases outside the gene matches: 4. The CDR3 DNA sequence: TGTGCCAGCAAGGGACAGTGGAATTCACCCCTCCACTTT. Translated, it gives CASKGQWNSPLHF.

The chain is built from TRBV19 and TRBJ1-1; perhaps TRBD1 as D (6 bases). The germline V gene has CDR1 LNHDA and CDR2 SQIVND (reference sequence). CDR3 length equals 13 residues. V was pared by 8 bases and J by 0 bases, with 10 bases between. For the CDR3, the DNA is TGTGCCAGTCTAGGGGGGTTGAACACTGAAGCTTTCTTT. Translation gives CASLGGLNTEAFF.

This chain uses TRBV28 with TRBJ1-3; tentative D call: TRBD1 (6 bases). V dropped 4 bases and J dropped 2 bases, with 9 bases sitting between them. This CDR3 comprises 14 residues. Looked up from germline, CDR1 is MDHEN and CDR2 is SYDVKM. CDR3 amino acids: CASSSAGAGNTIYF. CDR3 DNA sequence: TGTGCCAGCAGTTCTGCAGGGGCTGGAAACACCATATATTTT.

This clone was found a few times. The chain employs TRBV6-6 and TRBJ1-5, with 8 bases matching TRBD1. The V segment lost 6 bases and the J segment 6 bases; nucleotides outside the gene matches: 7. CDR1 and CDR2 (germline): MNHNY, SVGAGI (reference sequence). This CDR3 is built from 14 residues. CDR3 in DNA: TGTGCCAGCAGGCCGACAGGGGTGGGTCAGCCCCAGCATTTT. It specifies CASRPTGVGQPQHF.